This T cell receptor (beta chain) is drawn from a study of yellow fever vaccine responses in identical twins (dated by TCRdb to between 2017 and 2018). About the study as a whole: Focusing on identical twins, the study followed the T cell clones that responded to the vaccine, and did so with precision. Study-wide conclusions, independent of this receptor: The T cell response to vaccination in identical twins was reported by the authors to appear partly convergent and partly personalized.

Preparation of the library involved RT-PCR. The sequencing machine was an Illumina HiSeq 2500. TCRdb reanalyzed the raw reads on its own, using fastp at Q25 for trimming and MiXCR for clone calling, and kept in-frame beta chains. Every distinct CDR3 protein forms one entry, paired with its most common genes and DNA. This sample comprises almost 9,000 distinct CDR3 sequences, over 70% of them detected only once. In total, the top ten clones hold around 1.9% of the sample. The CDR3 sequence holds 13 residues, the cysteine and phenylalanine included. The retained sequence is limited to the CDR3, 39 bases, with the frame set at the first base. Sequences SGHRS (CDR1) and YFSETQ (CDR2) are obtained from the germline V gene. V drops 1 base and J drops 5 bases, leaving 8 bases in between. On this clonotype: Its antigen is not yet known. There are no base qualities to consult, and no much larger clone falls within one base.

The chain joins TRBV5-1 to TRBJ2-3, and the D gene may be TRBD2, 6 bases matching. The sequence was obtained from a woman between 18 and 30 years old who received the yellow fever vaccine. Donor details come from another sample of the same person, matched by shared clones. The specimen comprised T cells from blood (PBMCs), unsorted or a sorted subset (not recorded which), sampled before or after yellow fever vaccination (not recorded which). The DNA sequence is TGCGCCAGCAGCTTGCGGAGGGGAGATACGCAGTATTTT. This is translated as CASSLRRGDTQYF.